The 26 T cell receptor beta chains reported below all come from one sample, sequenced in a study of cytomegalovirus exposure and HLA in healthy donors. The protocol was immunoSEQ multiplex PCR, while the TCRdb copy is restricted to in-frame clones and leaves out a portion. The sample carries about 240,000 clones, about 90% recorded once. The specimen was PBMCs. The receptor set was obtained from a woman in her thirties in good health and CMV-seropositive.

The chain links TRBV5-1 to TRBJ2-7; 7 bases are shared with TRBD2. This CDR3 has 13 residues. Germline lookup yields CDR1 SGHRS and CDR2 YFSETQ. After removal of 6 bases from V and 5 bases from J, the junction contained 8 bases not matched to a gene. This CDR3 reads CASMREPFHEQYF. CDR3 nucleotides: TGCGCCAGCATGCGGGAGCCTTTCCACGAGCAGTACTTC.

V usage is TRBV6-5 and J usage is TRBJ1-2, with D possibly being TRBD1 (5 bases). The germline V and J ends were trimmed by 2 bases and 4 bases, with 5 bases remaining between them. This CDR3 is 12 amino acids long. From germline, CDR1 is MNHEY and CDR2 SVGAGI. Here the CDR3 reads CASSYRGYGYTF. Here the CDR3 DNA reads TGTGCCAGCAGTTACAGGGGCTATGGCTACACCTTC.

The chain couples TRBV5-6 to TRBJ1-3; 7 bases match TRBD1. The CDR3 length is 16 residues. With 0 bases clipped from V and 2 bases from J, the junction kept 5 bases outside the gene matches. CDR1 and CDR2 from the germline V gene are SGHDT and YYEEEE. The CDR3: CASSLATGRAGNTIYF. The CDR3 region has the DNA TGTGCCAGCAGCTTGGCGACAGGGAGAGCTGGAAACACCATATATTTT. Full variable domain (missing parts from reference TRBV5-6 and TRBJ1-3): DAGVTQSPTHLIKTRGQQVTLRCSPKSGHDTVSWYQQALGQGPQFIFQYYEEEERQRGNFPDRFSGHQFPNYSSELNVNALLLGDSALYLCASSLATGRAGNTIYFGEGSWLTVV.

V and J are TRBV11-3 and TRBJ2-5, with 11 bases aligning to TRBD1. Germline V gene lookup returns CDR1 SGHNT and CDR2 YENEEA. V gave up 5 bases and J gave up 4 bases; unmatched junction bases: 12. This CDR3 comprises 17 residues. The CDR3 DNA is TGTGCCAGCAGCGAATCCTTGGCAGGGACAGGGGGAGAGACCCAGTACTTC. This codes for CASSESLAGTGGETQYF. Full variable domain (outside the CDR3, taken from reference TRBV11-3 and TRBJ2-5): EAGVVQSPRYKIIEKKQPVAFWCNPISGHNTLYWYLQNLGQGPELLIRYENEEAVDDSQLPKDRFSAERLKGVDSTLKIQPAELGDSAVYLCASSESLAGTGGETQYFGPGTRLLVL.

V and J are TRBV25-1 and TRBJ1-2; no reliable D call. CDR1 and CDR2 from the germline V gene are MGHDK and SYGVNS. V lost 0 bases to trimming and J lost 0 bases, with 14 bases between them. The CDR3 covers 17 residues. CDR3 DNA: TGTGCCAGCAGTGAATACTTCGGAGCGGATGCTAACTATGGCTACACCTTC. Amino acid sequence: CASSEYFGADANYGYTF.

This chain joins TRBV28 and TRBJ1-2; D uncertain. The CDR3 extends over 16 amino acids. Germline CDR1 is MDHEN and CDR2 is SYDVKM. Between the trimmed V and J ends, which lost 5 bases and 7 bases, there was a span of 23 bases. CDR3 amino acids: CASSPSPPRTRGGYTF. The CDR3, as DNA: TGTGCCAGCAGTCCTTCACCACCTAGGACCCGGGGTGGCTACACCTTC.

This clone has a single count. This chain uses TRBV2 with TRBJ1-1, with 7 bases identical to TRBD1. V lost 3 bases and J lost 1; bases outside the gene matches: 2. This CDR3 spans 14 amino acids. Germline CDR1 and CDR2: SNHLY and FYNNEI. The CDR3: CASSDRGENTEAFF. CDR3 nucleotides: TGTGCCAGCAGTGACAGGGGGGAGAACACTGAAGCTTTCTTT.

V usage is TRBV28 and J usage is TRBJ2-5; the match to TRBD2 covers 9 bases. The CDR3 loop spans 16 amino acids. Per the germline V gene, CDR1 is MDHEN and CDR2 is SYDVKM. V gave up 3 bases and J gave up 1 base; unmatched junction bases: 6. The CDR3 DNA follows: TGTGCCAGCAGTTTCACCCTAGCGGGGAGCCAAGAGACCCAGTACTTC. Translation: CASSFTLAGSQETQYF.

The genes are TRBV10-1 and TRBJ1-1, with 9 bases lining up with TRBD1. The CDR3 totals 16 residues. J lost 1 base, V lost 2 bases, and 5 bases had no gene match. Germline V lookup: CDR1 WNHNN, CDR2 SYGVQD (reference sequence). As DNA, the CDR3 is TGCGCCAGCAGTGAGGGGACAGGGAGTTGGAACACTGAAGCTTTCTTT. Translation: CASSEGTGSWNTEAFF.

V gene TRBV18 combines with J gene TRBJ2-5; D gene unclear. This CDR3 comprises 17 residues. Trimming pared 0 bases from V and 1 base from J, leaving 15 bases between. Per the germline V gene, CDR1 is KGHSH and CDR2 is LQKENI. CDR3 in amino acids: CASSPPRTLTGQETQYF. For the CDR3, the DNA is TGTGCCAGCTCACCACCCCGCACGTTGACGGGCCAAGAGACCCAGTACTTC. Combining the CDR3 with reference TRBV18 and TRBJ2-5 gives the whole variable domain NAGVMQNPRHLVRRRGQEARLRCSPMKGHSHVYWYRQLPEEGLKFMVYLQKENIIDESGMPKERFSAEFPKEGPSILRIQQVVRGDSAAYFCASSPPRTLTGQETQYFGPGTRLLVL.

The gene calls are TRBV30 and TRBJ2-2; D is possibly TRBD2 (6 bases). V lost 5 bases and J lost 0, with 13 bases in between. The CDR3 spans 15 residues. Germline CDR1 and CDR2: GTSNPN and SVGIG (reference sequence). Written as DNA, the CDR3 is TGTGCCTGGGGAGGGGTTTCCGCGAACACCGGGGAGCTGTTTTTT. This gives the protein CAWGGVSANTGELFF. The full variable domain, rest sourced from reference TRBV30 and TRBJ2-2, is SQTIHQWPATLVQPVGSPLSLECTVEGTSNPNLYWYRQAAGRGLQLLFYSVGIGQISSEVPQNLSASRPQDRQFILSSKKLLLSDSGFYLCAWGGVSANTGELFFGEGSRLTVL.

The chain recombines TRBV19 with TRBJ2-7; 7 bases are shared with TRBD1. Germline CDR1 and CDR2: LNHDA and SQIVND (reference sequence). CDR3 length equals 13 residues. V gave up 7 bases and J gave up 1 base; unmatched junction bases: 4. For the CDR3, the DNA is TGTGCCAGTAAGGGACAGAGTTCCTACGAGCAGTACTTC. It yields the protein CASKGQSSYEQYF.

This clone was seen only a few times. V gene TRBV19 combines with J gene TRBJ2-1; 9 nucleotides match TRBD2. Looked up from germline, CDR1 is LNHDA and CDR2 is SQIVND (reference sequence). Losses at the gene ends were 5 bases for V and 6 bases for J; bases not matched to a gene: 11. The CDR3 runs 16 residues. The CDR3 bases are TGTGCCAGTAGTTCCCCGGGACTAGCTAGCGTCAATGAGCAGTTCTTC. Translation gives CASSSPGLASVNEQFF. Drawing the rest from reference TRBV19 and TRBJ2-1, the complete variable domain is DGGITQSPKYLFRKEGQNVTLSCEQNLNHDAMYWYRQDPGQGLRLIYYSQIVNDFQKGDIAEGYSVSREKKESFPLTVTSAQKNPTAFYLCASSSPGLASVNEQFFGPGTRLTVL.

The chain is built from TRBV5-1 and TRBJ2-7, with TRBD2 as a possible D gene (5 bases). Germline CDR1 and CDR2: SGHRS and YFSETQ. Between the trimmed V and J ends, which lost 0 bases and 6 bases, there was a span of 16 bases. The CDR3 totals 15 residues. CDR3 nucleotide sequence: TGCGCCAGCAGCTTGGAAGGTTACCCTACTAGCGAGCAGTACTTC. This translates into CASSLEGYPTSEQYF.

The CDR3 sequence: CASSPPGGRTEAFF. CDR3 coding DNA: TGTGCCAGCAGCCCACCAGGGGGCCGCACTGAAGCTTTCTTT. The chain carries TRBV25-1 and TRBJ1-1; 8 positions match TRBD1. Trimming removed 6 bases from V and 4 bases from J; junction bases left unmatched: 7. Germline CDR1 and CDR2: MGHDK and SYGVNS. The CDR3 sequence is 14 residues long.

The chain recombines TRBV11-2 with TRBJ1-2, with 7 bases aligning to TRBD1. The CDR3 is 15 amino acids. Germline CDR1 SGHAT, CDR2 FQNNGV. Germline trimming cut 5 bases from V and 5 bases from J; bases unmatched to any gene: 11. For the CDR3, the DNA is TGTGCCAGCAGCCCCTTAGCGAGGGGGCAGTATGGCTACACCTTC. Its protein product is CASSPLARGQYGYTF.

The V and J genes are TRBV7-8 and TRBJ1-1; D is ambiguous. There are 12 residues in the CDR3. Germline CDR1 reads SGHVS; CDR2 reads FQNEAQ. V was pared by 4 bases and J by 6 bases, with 9 bases between. Here the CDR3 reads CASSSKSAEAFF. Written as DNA, the CDR3 is TGTGCCAGCAGCTCGAAGTCGGCTGAAGCTTTCTTT. The full variable domain, rest sourced from reference TRBV7-8 and TRBJ1-1, is GAGVSQSPRYKVAKRGQDVALRCDPISGHVSLFWYQQALGQGPEFLTYFQNEAQLDKSGLPSDRFFAERPEGSVSTLKIQRTQQEDSAVYLCASSSKSAEAFFGQGTRLTVV.

The rearrangement uses TRBV18 and TRBJ1-1, with TRBD1 identical over 9 bases. Losses at the gene ends were 6 bases for V and 7 bases for J; bases not matched to a gene: 12. Per germline, CDR1 KGHSH and CDR2 LQKENI. CDR3 length: 15 amino acids. Written as DNA, the CDR3 is TGTGCCAGCTCGCTTATACAGGGGGCTGAAGGTGAAGCTTTCTTT. Translated, it gives CASSLIQGAEGEAFF. Variable domain in full (rest from reference TRBV18 and TRBJ1-1): NAGVMQNPRHLVRRRGQEARLRCSPMKGHSHVYWYRQLPEEGLKFMVYLQKENIIDESGMPKERFSAEFPKEGPSILRIQQVVRGDSAAYFCASSLIQGAEGEAFFGQGTRLTVV.

The genes are TRBV28 and TRBJ2-7; tentatively, D is TRBD2 (7 bases). CDR3 size: 16 residues. V gave up 10 bases and J gave up 1 base, with 23 bases separating them. Germline V gene lookup returns CDR1 MDHEN and CDR2 SYDVKM. CDR3 DNA sequence: TGTGCCATTGGGGGGGGCGGAGCCGGGAAGTCCTACGAGCAGTACTTC. The encoded protein is CAIGGGGAGKSYEQYF.

This sequence joins TRBV5-6 and TRBJ2-1, with a possible D match to TRBD2 (5 bases). The V gene lost 2 bases and the J gene lost 7 bases, with 7 bases spanning the gap. Germline CDR1 is SGHDT and CDR2 is YYEEEE. This CDR3 comprises 12 residues. DNA for the CDR3: TGTGCCAGCAGCTTCGGGATGAATGAGCAGTTCTTC. Its protein product is CASSFGMNEQFF.

The rearrangement uses TRBV7-3 and TRBJ2-7, with D maybe TRBD2 (5 bases). The CDR3 totals 14 residues. Trimming left V 6 bases short and J 3 bases short, with 15 bases between. Germline lookup yields CDR1 SGHTA and CDR2 FQGTGA. This chain's CDR3 is CASSRGYNFYEQYF. CDR3 DNA: TGTGCCAGCAGTCGCGGGTATAACTTCTACGAGCAGTACTTC. Complete variable domain (other parts from reference TRBV7-3 and TRBJ2-7): GAGVSQTPSNKVTEKGKYVELRCDPISGHTALYWYRQSLGQGPEFLIYFQGTGAADDSGLPNDRFFAVRPEGSVSTLKIQRTERGDSAVYLCASSRGYNFYEQYFGPGTRLTVT.

This clone was counted a single time. The chain has TRBV5-1 and TRBJ2-1; TRBD2 aligns across 7 bases. The trim removed 0 bases at V and 4 bases at J, leaving 4 bases unmatched. The CDR3 runs to 15 residues. Germline CDR1 reads SGHRS; CDR2 reads YFSETQ. The CDR3 DNA follows: TGCGCCAGCAGCTTGGGCGGGAGTCTATACAATGAGCAGTTCTTC. This sequence encodes CASSLGGSLYNEQFF.

The V gene is TRBV5-4, the J gene TRBJ1-4, with D possibly being TRBD1 (6 bases). V was shortened by 4 bases and J by 5 bases, with 15 bases between the two germline ends. Germline CDR1 SGHNT, CDR2 YYREEE (reference sequence). The CDR3 runs to 15 residues. DNA for the CDR3: TGTGCCAGCAGCACATCAGGGCAGGGGAATGAAAAACTGTTTTTT. It yields the protein CASSTSGQGNEKLFF.

The chain carries TRBV5-4 and TRBJ2-2, with a possible D match to TRBD2 (6 bases). The CDR3 extends over 15 amino acids. Germline CDR1 reads SGHNT; CDR2 reads YYREEE (reference sequence). The germline V and J ends were trimmed by 2 bases and 5 bases, with 13 bases remaining between them. CDR3 coding DNA: TGTGCCAGCAGCTTCCGGTCAGGAGGGACCGGGGAGCTGTTTTTT. It codes for CASSFRSGGTGELFF.

The gene calls are TRBV5-1 and TRBJ1-1; no clear D. Germline V lookup: CDR1 SGHRS, CDR2 YFSETQ. Trimming shortened V by 2 bases and J by 7 bases, and 12 bases separated the two germline ends. The CDR3 loop spans 13 amino acids. CDR3 nucleotide sequence: TGCGCCAGCAGCTTCACGGGGTATGGTGAAGCTTTCTTT. Translated: CASSFTGYGEAFF.

This clone was detected ten times or more. Other DNA sequences in the sample encode the same CDR3. The chain links TRBV5-1 to TRBJ2-3; possibly TRBD2 for D (5 bases). CDR3 length: 14 amino acids. V was clipped by 5 bases and J by 1 base, with 11 bases between them. Germline CDR1 is SGHRS and CDR2 is YFSETQ. The CDR3 here is CASSGLAGTDTQYF. The CDR3 coding sequence is TGCGCCAGCAGTGGGCTAGCTGGCACAGATACGCAGTATTTT. Based on the CDR3 plus reference TRBV5-1 and TRBJ2-3, the full variable domain is KAGVTQTPRYLIKTRGQQVTLSCSPISGHRSVSWYQQTPGQGLQFLFEYFSETQRNKGNFPGRFSGRQFSNSRSEMNVSTLELGDSALYLCASSGLAGTDTQYFGPGTRLTVL.